The rows below give T cell receptor beta chains drawn from one sample of a study of T cells in Graves' hyperthyroidism and ophthalmopathy. One entry per CDR3 protein results from TCRdb running MiXCR on the multiplex PCR reads. This table has about 510,000 distinct CDR3 sequences, around 13% appearing once. The material sequenced was blood. Receptor source: a woman in her forties with Graves' hyperthyroidism. Each CDR3 is given with its conserved first and last residue. The order of the fields is D gene, clone size, V gene, J gene, CDR3 protein, CDR3 DNA. The D gene is left open where the match is weak. Rows give clone size only sometimes, using once, few, many, or a class for an expanded clone.

d_gene: .; abundance: many; v_gene: TRBV24-1; j_gene: TRBJ2-3; CDR3aa: CATSDRAEPTDTQYF; CDR3nt: TGTGCCACCAGTGATAGGGCAGAACCAACAGATACGCAGTATTTT
d_gene: TRBD1; abundance: many; v_gene: TRBV2; j_gene: TRBJ1-5; CDR3aa: CASTAGQLDSNQPQHF; CDR3nt: TGTGCCAGCACCGCGGGACAGTTGGATAGCAATCAGCCCCAGCATTTT
d_gene: .; abundance: .; v_gene: TRBV11-3; j_gene: TRBJ2-1; CDR3aa: CASSLAEGLSNEQFF; CDR3nt: TGTGCCAGCAGCTTAGCTGAGGGGCTTAGTAATGAGCAGTTCTTC
d_gene: .; abundance: many; v_gene: TRBV2; j_gene: TRBJ1-6; CDR3aa: CASSGQNYNSPLHF; CDR3nt: TGTGCCAGCAGTGGACAGAATTATAATTCACCCCTCCACTTT
d_gene: .; abundance: many; v_gene: TRBV2; j_gene: TRBJ2-2; CDR3aa: CASSGGPNTGELFF; CDR3nt: TGTGCCAGCAGTGGCGGGCCGAACACCGGGGAGCTGTTTTTT
d_gene: TRBD2; abundance: few; v_gene: TRBV20-1; j_gene: TRBJ2-7; CDR3aa: CSARGGRPPYEQYF; CDR3nt: TGCAGTGCTAGAGGCGGGAGGCCGCCCTACGAGCAGTACTTC
d_gene: TRBD2; abundance: many; v_gene: TRBV2; j_gene: TRBJ2-7; CDR3aa: CASRLAGAYEQYF; CDR3nt: TGTGCCAGCAGGCTAGCGGGGGCCTACGAGCAGTACTTC
d_gene: TRBD1; abundance: few; v_gene: TRBV19; j_gene: TRBJ1-5; CDR3aa: CASKGLDRGQWNQPQHF; CDR3nt: TGTGCCAGTAAAGGCCTGGACAGGGGGCAATGGAATCAGCCCCAGCATTTT
d_gene: .; abundance: few; v_gene: TRBV5-6; j_gene: TRBJ2-1; CDR3aa: CASSLATIRDNEQFF; CDR3nt: TGTGCCAGCAGCTTGGCGACGATTCGGGACAATGAGCAGTTCTTC
d_gene: .; abundance: many; v_gene: TRBV2; j_gene: TRBJ1-1; CDR3aa: CASSDEANTEAFF; CDR3nt: TGTGCCAGCAGTGACGAGGCGAACACTGAAGCTTTCTTT
d_gene: .; abundance: few; v_gene: TRBV4-1; j_gene: TRBJ2-7; CDR3aa: CASSQDASLGRAYEQYF; CDR3nt: TGCGCCAGCAGCCAAGACGCCTCTTTGGGCCGAGCCTACGAGCAGTACTTC
d_gene: .; abundance: .; v_gene: TRBV5-1; j_gene: TRBJ2-7; CDR3aa: CASSLGEGWLNEQYF; CDR3nt: TGCGCCAGCAGCTTGGGGGAAGGGTGGTTGAACGAGCAGTACTTC
d_gene: TRBD1; abundance: few; v_gene: TRBV19; j_gene: TRBJ1-2; CDR3aa: CASSDLPDRVAFYGYTF; CDR3nt: TGTGCCAGTAGCGACCTCCCCGACAGGGTCGCATTTTATGGCTACACCTTC
d_gene: .; abundance: few; v_gene: TRBV12-3/TRBV12-4; j_gene: TRBJ1-1; CDR3aa: CASSFGFTVMNTEAFF; CDR3nt: TGTGCCAGCAGTTTTGGGTTTACAGTCATGAACACTGAAGCTTTCTTT
d_gene: TRBD2; abundance: .; v_gene: TRBV12-3/TRBV12-4; j_gene: TRBJ2-1; CDR3aa: CASSLSSGRNYNEQFF; CDR3nt: TGTGCCAGCAGTTTGAGTAGCGGGAGGAATTACAATGAGCAGTTCTTC
d_gene: .; abundance: .; v_gene: TRBV7-9; j_gene: TRBJ1-6; CDR3aa: CASSLAAPWESPLHF; CDR3nt: TGTGCCAGCAGCTTAGCGGCCCCCTGGGAGTCACCCCTCCACTTT
d_gene: TRBD1; abundance: many; v_gene: TRBV7-9; j_gene: TRBJ2-7; CDR3aa: CASRPMGQGSPYEQYF; CDR3nt: TGTGCCAGCAGGCCCATGGGACAGGGGTCCCCCTACGAGCAGTACTTC
d_gene: TRBD1; abundance: .; v_gene: TRBV30; j_gene: TRBJ2-6; CDR3aa: CAWSGDRASSGANVLTF; CDR3nt: TGTGCCTGGAGTGGCGACAGGGCCAGCTCTGGGGCCAACGTCCTGACTTTC
d_gene: TRBD2; abundance: .; v_gene: TRBV7-8; j_gene: TRBJ2-5; CDR3aa: CASSPQSGKQETQYF; CDR3nt: TGTGCCAGCAGCCCCCAGAGCGGGAAGCAAGAGACCCAGTACTTC
d_gene: .; abundance: many; v_gene: TRBV7-8; j_gene: TRBJ2-6; CDR3aa: CASSFRPAPGANVLTF; CDR3nt: TGTGCCAGCAGCTTCAGACCGGCTCCTGGGGCCAACGTCCTGACTTTC
d_gene: TRBD1; abundance: few; v_gene: TRBV19; j_gene: TRBJ1-1; CDR3aa: CASSGRTGRNTEAFF; CDR3nt: TGTGCCAGTAGTGGCCGGACAGGTAGGAACACTGAAGCTTTCTTT
d_gene: TRBD2; abundance: .; v_gene: TRBV18; j_gene: TRBJ2-5; CDR3aa: CASSPGNSGSRQTQYF; CDR3nt: TGTGCCAGCTCACCGGGAAACAGCGGGAGTCGGCAGACCCAGTACTTC
d_gene: .; abundance: many; v_gene: TRBV5-8; j_gene: TRBJ2-7; CDR3aa: CASSAQGIYYEQYF; CDR3nt: TGTGCCAGCAGCGCCCAGGGGATCTACTACGAGCAGTACTTC
d_gene: .; abundance: .; v_gene: TRBV30; j_gene: TRBJ2-7; CDR3aa: CAWRLQGNPYEQYF; CDR3nt: TGTGCCTGGAGGCTCCAGGGGAACCCCTACGAGCAGTACTTC
d_gene: .; abundance: many; v_gene: TRBV6-1; j_gene: TRBJ2-2; CDR3aa: CASSEGGGPGTGELFF; CDR3nt: TGTGCCAGCAGTGAAGGGGGGGGGCCGGGCACCGGGGAGCTGTTTTTT
d_gene: .; abundance: many; v_gene: TRBV2; j_gene: TRBJ2-7; CDR3aa: CASTESLGGPYEQYF; CDR3nt: TGTGCCAGCACCGAGTCACTAGGAGGACCCTACGAGCAGTACTTC
d_gene: TRBD1; abundance: many; v_gene: TRBV28; j_gene: TRBJ1-4; CDR3aa: CASSLDGTVSEKLFF; CDR3nt: TGTGCCAGCAGTTTAGACGGGACAGTAAGTGAAAAACTGTTTTTT
d_gene: TRBD2; abundance: many; v_gene: TRBV11-2; j_gene: TRBJ2-5; CDR3aa: CASSSGLSGSGTQYF; CDR3nt: TGTGCCAGCAGCTCCGGCCTTAGCGGGAGTGGGACCCAGTACTTC
d_gene: .; abundance: few; v_gene: TRBV19; j_gene: TRBJ2-1; CDR3aa: CATKGAVSYNEQFF; CDR3nt: TGTGCCACCAAGGGAGCTGTATCCTACAATGAGCAGTTCTTC
d_gene: .; abundance: many; v_gene: TRBV28; j_gene: TRBJ1-3; CDR3aa: CASSSPGKTKFRNTIYF; CDR3nt: TGTGCCAGCAGTTCACCTGGAAAGACAAAGTTCCGAAACACCATATATTTT
d_gene: TRBD2; abundance: .; v_gene: TRBV7-2; j_gene: TRBJ2-1; CDR3aa: CASSGGLAGYEQFF; CDR3nt: TGTGCCAGCAGCGGGGGACTAGCGGGATATGAGCAGTTCTTC
d_gene: TRBD2; abundance: many; v_gene: TRBV20-1; j_gene: TRBJ2-1; CDR3aa: CSARDVVAGADEQFF; CDR3nt: TGCAGTGCTAGAGATGTGGTAGCGGGAGCGGATGAGCAGTTCTTC